This TCR beta chain was identified during a study of control samples from healthy donors and cancer patients. Per germline, CDR1 MDHEN and CDR2 SYDVKM. The CDR3 totals 14 residues. V lost 6 bases and J 8 bases, leaving 17 bases between the germline ends. Generated by immunoSEQ multiplex PCR, the TCRdb table keeps only in-frame clones and is missing some. The table lists hundreds of thousands of clones, 75% to 95% of them singletons. The sample consisted of PBMCs. The sequence came from a man aged 35-49 years with head and neck cancer. This rearrangement joins TRBV28 to TRBJ2-1, with no clear D. CDR3 region: CASRFNLPADEQFF. The CDR3 nucleotides are TGTGCCAGCAGATTTAATCTCCCGGCGGATGAGCAGTTCTTC.